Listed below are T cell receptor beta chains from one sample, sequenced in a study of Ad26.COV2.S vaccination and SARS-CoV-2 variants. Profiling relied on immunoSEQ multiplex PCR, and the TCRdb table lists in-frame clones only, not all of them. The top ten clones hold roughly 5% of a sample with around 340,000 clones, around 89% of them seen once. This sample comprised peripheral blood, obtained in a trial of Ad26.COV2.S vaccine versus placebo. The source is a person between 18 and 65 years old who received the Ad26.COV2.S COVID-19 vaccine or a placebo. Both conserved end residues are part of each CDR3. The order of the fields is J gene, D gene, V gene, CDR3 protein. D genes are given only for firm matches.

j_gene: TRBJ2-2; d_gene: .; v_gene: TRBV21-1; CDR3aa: CASSKGLAGELFF
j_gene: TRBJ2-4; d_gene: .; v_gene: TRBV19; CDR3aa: CASSADRQLAKNIQYF
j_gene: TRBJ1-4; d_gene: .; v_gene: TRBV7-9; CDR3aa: CASSLGLNEKLFF
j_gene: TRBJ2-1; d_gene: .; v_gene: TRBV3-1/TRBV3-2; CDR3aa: CASSQEGVSNEQFF
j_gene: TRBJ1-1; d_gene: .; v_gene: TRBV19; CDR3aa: CASKDRNTEAFF
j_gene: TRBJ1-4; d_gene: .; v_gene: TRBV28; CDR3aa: CASRDSRLGTNEKLFF
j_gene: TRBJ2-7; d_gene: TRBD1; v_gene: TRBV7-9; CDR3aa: CASSPGQGVYEQYF
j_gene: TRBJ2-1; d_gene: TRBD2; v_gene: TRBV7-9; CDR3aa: CASRSSGTSGYNEQFF
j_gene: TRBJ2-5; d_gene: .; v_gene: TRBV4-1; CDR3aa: CASSQDLAGGAETQYF
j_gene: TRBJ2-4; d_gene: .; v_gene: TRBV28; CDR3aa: CASSLSGAGSKNIQYF
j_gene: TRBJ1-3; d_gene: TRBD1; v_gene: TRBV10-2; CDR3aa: CASLPDRGVRNTIYF
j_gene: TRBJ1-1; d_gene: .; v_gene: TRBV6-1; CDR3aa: CASSEVMNTEAFF
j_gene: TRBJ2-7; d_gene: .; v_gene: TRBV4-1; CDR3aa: CASSQEQGRVGQYF
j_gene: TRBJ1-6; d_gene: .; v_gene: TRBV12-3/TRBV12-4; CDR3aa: CASSREIESPLHF